Listed here are 26 T cell receptor beta chains from one sample, sequenced in a study of blood T cell repertoires in COVID-19 (TCRdb year 2020). Libraries were made using the immunoSEQ multiplex PCR assay. The immuneACCESS repertoire file appears here via TCRdb, limited to in-frame rearrangements. These files lack a portion of the clones; in checked studies, under half of the deficit traces to unresolved V genes, and the cause of the others is not known. The sample contains 190,000 or so clones, around 90% of them found a single time. Together, the top ten hold about 1.3% of the sample. Input material: PBMCs or T cells enriched from blood (not recorded which). Every receptor here comes from a young man who had recovered from COVID-19.

This chain links TRBV11-2 with TRBJ2-7, with D maybe TRBD1 (6 bases). V lost 3 bases and J lost 8, with 20 bases in between. The CDR3 loop spans 15 amino acids. Germline CDR1 reads SGHAT; CDR2 reads FQNNGV. CDR3 residues: CASSFATGPVGQQYF. The CDR3 nucleotides are TGTGCCAGCAGCTTCGCCACAGGGCCGGTGGGGCAGCAGTACTTC.

The chain joins TRBV5-4 to TRBJ2-5; TRBD2 aligns across 11 bases. The J segment lost 5 bases and the V segment lost 0 bases, leaving 3 bases of the junction unmatched. There are 15 residues in the CDR3. Germline CDR1 reads SGHNT; CDR2 reads YYREEE (reference sequence). CDR3 DNA: TGTGCCAGCAGCTTGGTACTAGCGGGGGAGGAGACCCAGTACTTC. Amino acid sequence: CASSLVLAGEETQYF.

This clone was found once. The rearrangement joins TRBV24-1 to TRBJ2-2; the D gene is possibly TRBD2 (7 bases). CDR3 length: 17 amino acids. Trimming left V 6 bases short and J 0 bases short, with 16 bases between. The germline V gene encodes CDR1 KGHDR and CDR2 SFDVKD. The CDR3 spells CATSQGGGRPNTGELFF. The CDR3 nucleotides read TGTGCCACCAGTCAGGGAGGGGGACGACCGAACACCGGGGAGCTGTTTTTT.

The V and J genes are TRBV14 and TRBJ2-7; TRBD2 aligns across 10 bases. Germline values: CDR1 SGHDN, CDR2 FVKESK. The CDR3 loop spans 14 amino acids. The ends lost 6 bases at V and 3 bases at J; junction bases unmatched: 5. The CDR3 nucleotides read TGTGCCAGCAGGGATACTAGCGGGAACTACGAGCAGTACTTC. It encodes CASRDTSGNYEQYF.

The genes are TRBV6-2 or TRBV6-3 and TRBJ1-2, with D maybe TRBD1 (5 bases). The CDR3 totals 14 residues. With 4 bases removed from V and 2 bases from J, the gap between germline ends came to 11 bases. CDR1 and CDR2 from the germline V gene are MNHEY and SVGEGT. This CDR3 reads CASSSAGPNYGYTF. CDR3 nucleotide sequence: TGTGCCAGCAGTTCCGCGGGGCCCAACTATGGCTACACCTTC.

The chain joins TRBV6-4 to TRBJ1-6; 9 nucleotides agree with TRBD1. The CDR3 has 14 residues. Trimming took 5 bases from V and 7 from J; bases not matched to a gene: 3. Germline V gene data show CDR1 as MRHNA and CDR2 as SNTAGT. The CDR3 nucleotides are TGTGCCAGCAGTTGGGACAGGGAGAATTCACCCCTCCACTTT. Translating it yields CASSWDRENSPLHF.

This chain uses TRBV14 with TRBJ1-4; 10 bases map to TRBD1. Trimming removed 3 bases from V and 7 bases from J; junction bases left unmatched: 5. The CDR3 has 15 amino acids. The germline gives CDR1 SGHDN, CDR2 FVKESK. This CDR3 reads CASSQWTGGGEKLFF. CDR3 DNA: TGTGCCAGCAGCCAGTGGACAGGGGGTGGTGAAAAACTGTTTTTT.

This chain links TRBV9 with TRBJ2-1; 13 nucleotides match TRBD2. This CDR3 contains 18 residues. With 3 bases clipped from V and 2 bases from J, the junction kept 8 bases outside the gene matches. Germline CDR1 is SGDLS and CDR2 is YYNGEE. This CDR3 reads CASSARGTSGTTYNEQFF. The CDR3 bases are TGTGCCAGCAGCGCCCGAGGGACTAGCGGGACCACCTACAATGAGCAGTTCTTC.

The chain links TRBV4-1 to TRBJ1-2; TRBD1 might be the D (6 bases). The CDR3 consists of 16 residues. V was clipped by 1 base and J by 4 bases, with 16 bases between them. The germline V gene encodes CDR1 MGHRA and CDR2 YSYEKL. The CDR3: CASSQGGGKPSYGYTF. The CDR3 nucleotides are TGCGCCAGCAGCCAAGGCGGGGGCAAACCATCCTATGGCTACACCTTC.

The chain recombines TRBV6-2 or TRBV6-3 with TRBJ1-6; weak D call: TRBD1 (5 bases). The CDR3 spans 16 residues. CDR1 and CDR2 from the germline V gene are MNHEY and SVGEGT. Deletions cut 5 bases from V and 3 bases from J, with 14 bases between. In DNA form, the CDR3 reads TGTGCCAGCAGTCCGACTCCGGGGGTCTATAATTCACCCCTCCACTTT. This gives the protein CASSPTPGVYNSPLHF.

This clone is a singleton in its sample. This chain uses TRBV7-2 with TRBJ2-3; 7 nucleotides line up with TRBD2. The V segment lost 4 bases and the J segment 0 bases; nucleotides outside the gene matches: 7. This CDR3 has 16 residues. CDR1 is SGHTA and CDR2 is FQGNSA in the germline V gene. The CDR3 region has the DNA TGTGCCAGCAGCTCCCGACTAGCTTCTAGCACAGATACGCAGTATTTT. It codes for CASSSRLASSTDTQYF.

This chain links TRBV18 with TRBJ1-2; 7 bases align to TRBD1. V shed 0 bases, J shed 2 bases, and the junction held 9 bases outside the gene matches. The CDR3 length is 17 residues. Germline CDR1 reads KGHSH; CDR2 reads LQKENI. For the CDR3, the DNA is TGTGCCAGCTCACCACCGGGGGCGTTACAGGGGAACTATGGCTACACCTTC. Protein: CASSPPGALQGNYGYTF.

This clone was observed a handful of times. The gene calls are TRBV4-3 and TRBJ2-7, with 7 bases lining up with TRBD1. Germline CDR1 is LGHNA and CDR2 is YSLEER. V shed 0 bases, J shed 4 bases, and the junction held 12 bases outside the gene matches. The CDR3 contains 17 residues. This CDR3 is CASSQDLGGASIYEQYF. CDR3 DNA: TGCGCCAGCAGCCAAGATTTAGGGGGCGCAAGTATTTACGAGCAGTACTTC.

This chain links TRBV30 with TRBJ2-1; D may be TRBD2 (7 bases). V lost 4 bases and J 4 bases, leaving 17 bases between the germline ends. CDR3 length: 15 amino acids. Germline assignment: CDR1 GTSNPN and CDR2 SVGIG (reference sequence). The CDR3 reads CAWIGRGLSYNEQFF. CDR3 in DNA: TGTGCCTGGATTGGGCGGGGGCTGTCGTACAATGAGCAGTTCTTC.

The rearrangement uses TRBV3-1 (or the pseudogene TRBV3-2) and TRBJ2-1; 11 bases are shared with TRBD2. V was clipped by 4 bases and J by 7 bases; unmatched bases: 6. Germline V gene sequence: CDR1 LGHDT, CDR2 YNNKEL (reference sequence). The CDR3 has 15 residues. The CDR3 loop reads CASSPGLADGNEQFF. CDR3 bases: TGTGCCAGCAGCCCGGGACTAGCGGACGGGAATGAGCAGTTCTTC.

The chain carries TRBV28 and TRBJ2-7; 10 bases match TRBD1. This CDR3 is built from 16 residues. Germline CDR1 reads MDHEN; CDR2 reads SYDVKM. J gave up 8 bases and V 1 base, and 11 bases lay outside the gene matches. The CDR3, as DNA: TGTGCCAGCAGTTTATCCCTCGACAGGGGGCAAAATCAGCAGTACTTC. It is translated as CASSLSLDRGQNQQYF.

This chain joins TRBV7-9 and TRBJ2-6; 10 bases line up with TRBD2. Looked up from germline, CDR1 is SEHNR and CDR2 is FQNEAQ (reference sequence). This CDR3 is 18 amino acids long. The V and J ends lost 4 bases and 1 base, in that order; junction bases with no gene match: 7. CDR3 region: CASSSSTSGPSGANVLTF. In DNA, the CDR3 is TGTGCCAGCAGCTCATCGACTAGCGGGCCGTCTGGGGCCAACGTCCTGACTTTC.

This clone has only a few counts. The rearrangement joins TRBV7-9 to TRBJ2-2; D possibly corresponds to TRBD1 (6 bases). In germline, CDR1 is SEHNR, CDR2 FQNEAQ (reference sequence). V lost 5 bases to trimming and J lost 0 bases, with 10 bases between them. The CDR3 loop spans 15 amino acids. The CDR3 nucleotides are TGTGCCAGCAGCCAGGGGATACCGAACACCGGGGAGCTGTTTTTT. Its translation is CASSQGIPNTGELFF.

The V and J genes are TRBV4-2 and TRBJ1-3, with D possibly matching TRBD1 (5 bases). Trimming left V 0 bases short and J 0 bases short, with 21 bases between. Germline loops: CDR1 LGHNA, CDR2 YNFKEQ. This CDR3 has 20 residues. CDR3 in amino acids: CASSQESSKGPLSSGNTIYF. In nucleotides, the CDR3 is TGTGCCAGCAGCCAAGAGAGCAGTAAGGGGCCGCTGAGCTCTGGAAACACCATATATTTT.

The chain uses TRBV5-8 and TRBJ1-5; TRBD1 matches 11 bases. This CDR3 has 16 residues. V shed 3 bases, J shed 7 bases, and the junction held 9 bases outside the gene matches. CDR1 and CDR2 (germline): SGHTS, YDEGEE. CDR3 DNA sequence: TGTGCCAGCAGCTCGTCCGGGACAGGGGGATGGCAGCCCCAGCATTTT. It translates to CASSSSGTGGWQPQHF.

The chain couples TRBV19 to TRBJ1-5; D is undetermined. V dropped 3 bases and J dropped 0 bases, with 6 bases sitting between them. CDR1 is LNHDA and CDR2 is SQIVND in the germline V gene (reference sequence). The CDR3 extends over 14 amino acids. CDR3 sequence (DNA): TGTGCCAGTAGTATTAGTGATAGCAATCAGCCCCAGCATTTT. It codes for CASSISDSNQPQHF.

The J gene is TRBJ1-1, the V gene TRBV10-3, with D uncertain. V dropped 2 bases and J dropped 1 base, with 5 bases sitting between them. This CDR3 region has 13 residues. Germline V gene sequence: CDR1 ENHRY, CDR2 SYGVKD. This CDR3 is CAISERGNTEAFF. DNA of the CDR3: TGTGCCATCAGTGAGCGAGGGAACACTGAAGCTTTCTTT.

A single count supports this clone. J is TRBJ1-2 and V is TRBV10-3; 11 nucleotides match TRBD1. Germline trimming cut 9 bases from V and 6 bases from J; bases unmatched to any gene: 3. The CDR3 extends over 12 amino acids. Germline V lookup: CDR1 ENHRY, CDR2 SYGVKD. The DNA for the CDR3 is TGTGCCATTCGGACAGGGGGCGATGGCTACACCTTC. This codes for CAIRTGGDGYTF.

The chain joins TRBV13 to TRBJ1-2; 10 bases line up with TRBD1. The junction had 9 bases not matched to a gene; V was cut back by 8 bases and J by 3 bases. CDR1 PRHDT and CDR2 FYEKMQ come from the germline V gene (reference sequence). The CDR3 runs to 15 residues. In DNA, the CDR3 is TGTGCCAGCCGGGACAGGGGCGCCTTGGACTATGGCTACACCTTC. Translated: CASRDRGALDYGYTF. The full variable domain, with the rest looked up from reference TRBV13 and TRBJ1-2, is AAGVIQSPRHLIKEKRETATLKCYPIPRHDTVYWYQQGPGQDPQFLISFYEKMQSDKGSIPDRFSAQQFSDYHSELNMSSLELGDSALYFCASRDRGALDYGYTFGSGTRLTVV.

V gene TRBV2 combines with J gene TRBJ1-2; D is possibly TRBD1 (6 bases). The CDR3 spans 13 residues. Trimming cost V 9 bases and J 7 bases, with 18 bases left between them. Germline values: CDR1 SNHLY, CDR2 FYNNEI. CDR3 coding DNA: TGTGCCAGTTCCCCTTCAGGGGTCAGTGGCTACACCTTC. Encoded protein: CASSPSGVSGYTF.

In its sample, this clone was seen a few times. This chain's CDR3 is CASSQARDRNTIYF. DNA of the CDR3: TGCGCCAGCAGCCAAGCCCGGGACAGAAACACCATATATTTT. This chain joins TRBV4-1 and TRBJ1-3, with a possible D match to TRBD1 (6 bases). This CDR3 comprises 14 residues. Looked up from germline, CDR1 is MGHRA and CDR2 is YSYEKL. V was shortened by 1 base and J by 5 bases, with 9 bases between the two germline ends.